One sample yielded the 14 T cell receptor beta chains listed below, sequenced in a study of T cells in Graves' hyperthyroidism and ophthalmopathy (dated by TCRdb to about 2019). The library was obtained by multiplex PCR. The reads were generated on an Illumina HiSeq 2000. The TCR beta CDR3 regions were amplified from the RNA transcripts. The TCR CDR3 was subjected to a first round of RT-PCR using the HTBI primer set and the Qiagen OneStep RT-PCR kit. The public reads were run again by TCRdb, first through fastp at Q25 and then through MiXCR, and only productive beta chains were kept. For every CDR3 protein sequence, its rows merge into one entry that carries the most common genes and DNA. For this sample there are around 700,000 distinct CDR3 sequences; roughly a sixth appear just once. 16% of the sample rests with the top ten. The sequenced sample was blood. The receptor set was obtained from a woman between 45 and 65 years old with Graves' hyperthyroidism that later progressed to Graves' ophthalmopathy.

This clonotype came up many times. The V and J genes are TRBV6-1 and TRBJ1-2; D is possibly TRBD1 (5 bases). Trimming pared 6 bases from V and 2 bases from J, leaving 16 bases between. Germline CDR1 and CDR2: MNHNS and SASEGT. The CDR3 is 15 amino acids. CDR3 DNA: TGTGCCAGCAGGAGACAGCCTGGAGGAAACTATGGCTACACCTTC. This sequence encodes CASRRQPGGNYGYTF.

This clonotype was seen only a few times. The CDR3 sequence is CASSREPGQRIYNSPLHF. DNA of the CDR3: TGTGCCAGCAGCCGCGAACCGGGACAGAGGATCTATAATTCACCCCTCCACTTT. This rearrangement joins TRBV5-4 to TRBJ1-6; 7 nucleotides line up with TRBD1. The CDR3 length is 18 residues. Germline V gene sequence: CDR1 SGHNT, CDR2 YYREEE (reference sequence). V lost 4 bases and J lost 3; bases outside the gene matches: 13.

The chain is built from TRBV5-1 and TRBJ2-3; the D gene is possibly TRBD2 (5 bases). This CDR3 has 17 residues. The V gene's germline CDR1 is SGHRS and CDR2 YFSETQ. Trimming left V 4 bases short and J 2 bases short, with 20 bases between. CDR3 loop: CASSPGPASHLTDTQYF. CDR3 sequence (DNA): TGCGCCAGCAGCCCCGGCCCGGCTAGCCACCTCACAGATACGCAGTATTTT. Full variable domain (remainder filled in from reference TRBV5-1 and TRBJ2-3): KAGVTQTPRYLIKTRGQQVTLSCSPISGHRSVSWYQQTPGQGLQFLFEYFSETQRNKGNFPGRFSGRQFSNSRSEMNVSTLELGDSALYLCASSPGPASHLTDTQYFGPGTRLTVL.

This clonotype was detected ten times or more. The chain carries TRBV5-1 and TRBJ1-1; no clear D. V was pared by 2 bases and J by 0 bases, with 14 bases between. The V gene's germline CDR1 is SGHRS and CDR2 YFSETQ. The CDR3 length is 16 residues. DNA of the CDR3: TGCGCCAGCAGCTTAGCTGGGTCTGCCTTGAACACTGAAGCTTTCTTT. Its translation is CASSLAGSALNTEAFF.

The chain recombines TRBV7-2 with TRBJ2-1, with a possible D match to TRBD2 (7 bases). The CDR3 has 16 residues. V was clipped by 2 bases and J by 1 base, with 12 bases between them. CDR1 is SGHTA and CDR2 is FQGNSA in the germline V gene. The CDR3 region has the DNA TGTGCCAGCAGCTTAAGGGCGGGGGCGTCCTACAATGAGCAGTTCTTC. It encodes CASSLRAGASYNEQFF.

This clonotype was seen at least ten times. The V gene is TRBV3-1, the J gene TRBJ2-3; D tentatively reads TRBD1 or TRBD2 (7 bases each). The CDR3 totals 14 residues. Trimming cost V 7 bases and J 2 bases, with 13 bases left between them. The germline V gene encodes CDR1 LGHDT and CDR2 YNNKEL (reference sequence). The CDR3 sequence: CASTQGGYTDTQYF. The CDR3 DNA follows: TGTGCCAGCACCCAGGGGGGGTACACAGATACGCAGTATTTT.

This clonotype was detected only a few times. The chain combines TRBV15 with TRBJ1-4; D might be TRBD1 (5 bases). The V and J ends lost 0 bases and 10 bases respectively, with 12 bases between them. Germline V gene data show CDR1 as LNHNV and CDR2 as YYDKDF (reference sequence). The CDR3 covers 14 residues. CDR3 DNA sequence: TGTGCCACCAGCAGAGAACGGGACGGCCGAAAACTGTTTTTT. It codes for CATSRERDGRKLFF.

In regard to this clonotype: With a much larger clone just one base away, this may be a read error. V and J are TRBV5-8 and TRBJ1-2; possible D gene TRBD1, 6 bases. CDR3 length equals 12 residues. V lost 4 bases to trimming and J lost 4 bases, with 8 bases between them. Germline CDR1 is SGHTS and CDR2 is YDEGEE. Written as DNA, the CDR3 is TGTGCCAGCAGCAAGGACAGCTATGGCTACACCTTC. Its protein product is CASSKDSYGYTF.

In its sample, this clonotype was seen many times. The chain has TRBV3-1 and TRBJ2-2; no firm D call. Between the trimmed V and J ends, which lost 2 bases and 2 bases, there was a span of 9 bases. Germline V gives CDR1 LGHDT, CDR2 YNNKEL (reference sequence). This CDR3 comprises 15 residues. CDR3 in amino acids: CASSQRVINTGELFF. In nucleotides, the CDR3 is TGTGCCAGCAGCCAACGGGTCATCAACACCGGGGAGCTGTTTTTT.

This clonotype appeared many times. The chain employs TRBV12-5 and TRBJ2-5; 8 bases match TRBD1. This CDR3 region has 13 residues. V gave up 7 bases and J gave up 3 bases; unmatched junction bases: 4. CDR1 and CDR2 (germline): LGHNT, FRNRAP. The CDR3 region has the DNA TGTGCTAGTGCCCCACAGGGGGAAGAGACCCAGTACTTC. Residues: CASAPQGEETQYF.

This clonotype turned up a few times. The chain uses TRBV3-1 and TRBJ2-2; 7 positions match TRBD1. CDR3 size: 18 residues. With V trimmed by 3 bases and J by 3 bases, 13 bases remained unmatched. Germline assignment: CDR1 LGHDT and CDR2 YNNKEL (reference sequence). CDR3 in DNA: TGTGCCAGCAGCCACAAGATTGGGACAGCTCGGGACACCGGGGAGCTGTTTTTT. Translation: CASSHKIGTARDTGELFF.

In this sample, this clonotype turned up many times. The DNA for the CDR3 is TGCGCCAGCAGCTTCCCTGATACCGGGACGTCCTCCTTAGACGAGCAGTACTTC. As protein: CASSFPDTGTSSLDEQYF. The rearrangement joins TRBV5-1 to TRBJ2-7, with D possibly called TRBD1 or TRBD2 (5 bases each). Trimming left V 2 bases short and J 5 bases short, with 26 bases between. This CDR3 has 18 amino acids. Germline-derived CDR1 and CDR2 are SGHRS and YFSETQ.

CDR3 coding DNA: TGCGCCAGCAGCCAATTAGGCAGGACCTCCTACAATGAGCAGTTCTTC. It specifies CASSQLGRTSYNEQFF. The chain links TRBV4-1 to TRBJ2-1; D gene ambiguous. The CDR3 has 16 residues. V lost 2 bases and J 0 bases, leaving 11 bases between the germline ends. The germline V gene encodes CDR1 MGHRA and CDR2 YSYEKL.

This clonotype was counted between two and nine times. The chain couples TRBV4-1 to TRBJ2-7; 7 bases agree with TRBD1. This CDR3 comprises 14 residues. J gave up 3 bases and V 2 bases, and 4 bases lay outside the gene matches. CDR1 is MGHRA and CDR2 is YSYEKL in the germline V gene. DNA for the CDR3: TGCGCCAGCAGCCAATCCACAGGGGTCTACGAGCAGTACTTC. This codes for CASSQSTGVYEQYF.